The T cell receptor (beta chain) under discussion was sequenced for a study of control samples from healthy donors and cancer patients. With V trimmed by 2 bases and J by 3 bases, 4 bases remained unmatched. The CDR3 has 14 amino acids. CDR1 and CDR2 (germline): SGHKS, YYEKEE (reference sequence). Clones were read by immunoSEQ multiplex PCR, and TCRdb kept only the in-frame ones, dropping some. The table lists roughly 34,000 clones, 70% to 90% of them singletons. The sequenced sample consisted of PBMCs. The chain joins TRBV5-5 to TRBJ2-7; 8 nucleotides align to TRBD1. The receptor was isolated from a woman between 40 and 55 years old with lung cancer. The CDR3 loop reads CASSFSGQVYEQYF. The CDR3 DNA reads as TGTGCCAGCAGCTTTTCGGGACAGGTCTACGAGCAGTACTTC.